This TCR beta chain is drawn from a study of shared clonotypes between healthy human individuals. Study conclusions and caveats: The study found approximately 5% of naive CD4 clonotypes shared across several donors. Naive subsets generally had larger estimated richness than memory subsets. Represented genetic and exposure-history diversity was restricted by having few donors.

V shed 6 bases, J shed 6 bases, and the junction held 9 bases outside the gene matches. The CDR3 loop spans 14 amino acids. CDR1 is MRHNA and CDR2 is SNTAGT in the germline V gene. CD8 cells classed as naive were CD45RO-negative and positively selected for CCR7, excluding terminally differentiated effector memory CD45RA+ cells. All participating donors were Caucasian adults from Nashville, Tennessee. For this clone: What it recognizes is unknown.

Some clones are missing from TCRdb's copy, which holds only in-frame ones; the method was immunoSEQ multiplex PCR. The table includes about 2.1 million clones, around 95% detected once. Sequenced material: naive CD8+ T cells from PBMCs. The receptor was derived from a man aged 18-30 years in good health. Some clones in this sample may be carry-over from other donors' samples. The chain carries TRBV6-4 and TRBJ2-7, with 9 bases identical to TRBD2. The CDR3 coding sequence is TGTGCCAGCAGCGGAATTATAGCGGGAGCCGAGCAGTACTTC. Amino acids: CASSGIIAGAEQYF.